Described below is a single T cell receptor (beta chain) sequence and its context. Its specific antigen is unknown. No much larger clone is present one base from it, and per-base qualities are unavailable. These data originate in a study of radiotherapy plus CTLA-4 blockade in lung cancer (dated by TCRdb to 2017 to 2018). Background for the entire study: Objective responses were observed in around 20% of enrolled patients, and disease control was achieved in around 28%. Study-level results and caveats: After treatment with radiotherapy and ipilimumab, TCR clones that originated in tumors expanded in peripheral blood. Early dynamic changes in blood T cell clones, together with increased serum interferon-beta after radiation, were reported as the strongest predictors of response.

The study evaluated CTLA-4 blockade (ipilimumab) given together with focal radiation therapy in patients who had chemo-refractory metastatic non-small-cell lung cancer. Measured from the cysteine to the phenylalanine, the CDR3 is 15 residues long. Just CDR3 DNA is preserved here, 45 bases in frame from base 1. Germline trimming: 4 bases from V, 2 bases from J; junction bases outside gene matches: 6. CDR1 and CDR2, looked up from the germline V gene, are SGDLS and YYNGEE. The protocol used for the library was the immunoSEQ multiplex PCR assay. In its TCRdb copy, this immuneACCESS table keeps in-frame sequences only and misses some clones. Where compared with another copy, unresolved V genes explain less than half of these, and the others have no known cause. This sample gives tens of thousands of clones in total; around 75% of them show up just once. 13% to 15% of the sample goes to the ten largest clones.

Sequenced here: peripheral blood, sampled from a patient treated with radiotherapy plus ipilimumab. The TCR was taken from a human donor with non-small cell lung cancer that progressed on radiotherapy plus ipilimumab. The sequence links TRBV9 to TRBJ1-5; 7 central nucleotides agree with TRBD1. The CDR3 reads as follows: CASSLRGMGNQPQHF. The nucleotide sequence reads TGTGCCAGCAGCCTCAGGGGGATGGGCAATCAGCCCCAGCATTTT.